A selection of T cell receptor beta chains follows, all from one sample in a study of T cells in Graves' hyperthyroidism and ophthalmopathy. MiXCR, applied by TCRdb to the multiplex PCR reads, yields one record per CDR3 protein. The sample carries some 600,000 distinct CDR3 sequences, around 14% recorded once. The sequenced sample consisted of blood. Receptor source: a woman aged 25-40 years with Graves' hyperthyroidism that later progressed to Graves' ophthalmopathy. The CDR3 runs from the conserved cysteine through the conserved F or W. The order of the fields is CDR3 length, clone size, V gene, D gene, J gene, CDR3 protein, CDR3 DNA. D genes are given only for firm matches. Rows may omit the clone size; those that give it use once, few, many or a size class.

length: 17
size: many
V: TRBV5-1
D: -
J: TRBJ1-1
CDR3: CASSLETYYRVDTEAFF
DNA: TGCGCCAGCAGCTTGGAGACTTACTACCGGGTGGACACTGAAGCTTTCTTT

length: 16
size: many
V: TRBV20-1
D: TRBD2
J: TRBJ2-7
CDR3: CSAVDVAGANSYEQYF
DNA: TGCAGTGCCGTCGATGTAGCGGGAGCTAACTCCTACGAGCAGTACTTC

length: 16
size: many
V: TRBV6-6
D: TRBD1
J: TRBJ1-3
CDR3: CASSYRGQGTGNTIYF
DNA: TGTGCCAGCAGTTACCGGGGACAGGGCACTGGAAACACCATATATTTT

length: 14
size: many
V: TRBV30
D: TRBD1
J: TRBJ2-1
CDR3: CAWSEGAWENEQFF
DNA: TGTGCCTGGAGCGAGGGGGCATGGGAAAATGAGCAGTTCTTC

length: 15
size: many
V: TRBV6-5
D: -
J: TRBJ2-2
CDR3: CASSYSDRNTGELFF
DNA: TGTGCCAGCAGTTACAGCGACAGGAACACCGGGGAGCTGTTTTTT

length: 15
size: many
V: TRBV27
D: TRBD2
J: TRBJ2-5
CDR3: CASSLFPSGGETQYF
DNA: TGTGCCAGCAGTTTATTCCCTAGCGGGGGGGAGACCCAGTACTTC

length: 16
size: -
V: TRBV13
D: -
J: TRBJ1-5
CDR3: CASSFFWAGDSQPQHF
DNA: TGTGCCAGCAGCTTTTTTTGGGCAGGGGATAGTCAGCCCCAGCATTTT

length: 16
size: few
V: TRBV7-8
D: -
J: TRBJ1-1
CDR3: CASSRISGPLNTEAFF
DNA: TGTGCCAGCAGCCGCATATCGGGACCTCTGAACACTGAAGCTTTCTTT

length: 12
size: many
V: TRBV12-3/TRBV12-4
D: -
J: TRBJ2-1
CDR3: CASKPGVNEQFF
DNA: TGTGCCAGCAAGCCCGGGGTCAATGAGCAGTTCTTC

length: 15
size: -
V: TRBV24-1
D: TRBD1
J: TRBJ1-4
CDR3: CATSDSGGPIEKLFF
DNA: TGTGCCACCAGTGACTCAGGGGGACCAATCGAAAAACTGTTTTTT

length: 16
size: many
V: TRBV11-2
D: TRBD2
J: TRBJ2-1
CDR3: CASSLGQRESYNEQFF
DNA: TGTGCCAGCAGCTTAGGCCAGCGGGAGTCATATAATGAGCAGTTCTTC

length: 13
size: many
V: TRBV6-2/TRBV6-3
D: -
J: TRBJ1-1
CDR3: CASSFRENTEAFF
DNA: TGTGCCAGCAGTTTCCGGGAGAACACTGAAGCTTTCTTT

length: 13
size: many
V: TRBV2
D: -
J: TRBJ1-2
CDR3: CASRRTGIEGYTF
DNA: TGTGCCAGCAGGAGAACAGGGATCGAAGGCTACACCTTC

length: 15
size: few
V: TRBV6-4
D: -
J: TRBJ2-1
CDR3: CASSASGTLLSEQFF
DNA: TGTGCCAGCAGTGCCTCCGGGACTCTGTTAAGTGAGCAGTTCTTC

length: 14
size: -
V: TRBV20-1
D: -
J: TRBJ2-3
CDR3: CSAMNRVGGDTQYF
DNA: TGCAGTGCCATGAACAGGGTCGGGGGAGATACGCAGTATTTT

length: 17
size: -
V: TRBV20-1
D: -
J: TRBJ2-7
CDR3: CSARVFTEEGWSSEQYF
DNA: TGCAGTGCTAGAGTGTTCACAGAGGAGGGGTGGTCCTCCGAGCAGTACTTC

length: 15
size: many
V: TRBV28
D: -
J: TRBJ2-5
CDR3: CASSATWTARETQYF
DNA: TGTGCCAGCAGTGCGACTTGGACTGCACGAGAGACCCAGTACTTC

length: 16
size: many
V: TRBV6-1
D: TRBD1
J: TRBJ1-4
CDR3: CASSDHRGSANEKLFF
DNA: TGTGCCAGCAGTGATCACAGGGGGAGCGCTAATGAAAAACTGTTTTTT

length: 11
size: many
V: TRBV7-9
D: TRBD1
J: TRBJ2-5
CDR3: CAYGTEETQYF
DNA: TGTGCATACGGGACAGAAGAGACCCAGTACTTC

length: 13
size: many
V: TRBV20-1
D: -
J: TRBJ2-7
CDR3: CSAMDWSSYEQYF
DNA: TGCAGTGCAATGGACTGGAGCTCCTACGAGCAGTACTTC

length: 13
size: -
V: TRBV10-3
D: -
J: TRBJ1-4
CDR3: CAIRETSNEKLFF
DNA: TGTGCCATCAGGGAGACATCGAATGAAAAACTGTTTTTT

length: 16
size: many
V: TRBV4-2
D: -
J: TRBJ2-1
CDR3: CASSQQGRKIYNEQFF
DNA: TGTGCCAGCAGCCAACAGGGGCGCAAGATCTACAATGAGCAGTTCTTC

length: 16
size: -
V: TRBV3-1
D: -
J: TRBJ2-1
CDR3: CASSRSGAGRWAEQFF
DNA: TGTGCCAGCAGCCGTTCCGGGGCAGGGAGGTGGGCGGAGCAGTTCTTC

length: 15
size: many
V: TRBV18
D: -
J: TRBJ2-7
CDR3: CASSPPGKGEYEQYF
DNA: TGTGCCAGCTCACCACCGGGGAAAGGGGAATACGAGCAGTACTTC

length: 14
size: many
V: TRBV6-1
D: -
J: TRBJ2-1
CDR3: CASRGSTIYNEQFF
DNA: TGTGCCAGCAGGGGGTCGACTATCTACAATGAGCAGTTCTTC

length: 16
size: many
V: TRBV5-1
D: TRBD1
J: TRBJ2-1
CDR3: CASSWAPGQPLNEQFF
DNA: TGCGCCAGCAGCTGGGCCCCGGGACAGCCTTTAAATGAGCAGTTCTTC

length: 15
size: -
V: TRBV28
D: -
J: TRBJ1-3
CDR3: CARGVAEYSGNTIYF
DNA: TGTGCCAGAGGGGTGGCGGAGTACTCTGGAAACACCATATATTTT

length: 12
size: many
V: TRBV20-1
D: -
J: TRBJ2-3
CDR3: CSAKPLTDTQYF
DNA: TGCAGTGCAAAGCCCCTTACAGATACGCAGTATTTT

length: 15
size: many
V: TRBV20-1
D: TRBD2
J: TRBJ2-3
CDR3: CSARHSGDPTDTQYF
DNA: TGCAGTGCTAGACACAGCGGGGATCCCACAGATACGCAGTATTTT

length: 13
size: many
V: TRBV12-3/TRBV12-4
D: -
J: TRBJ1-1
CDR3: CASSFVVNTEAFF
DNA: TGTGCCAGCAGTTTTGTGGTGAACACTGAAGCTTTCTTT

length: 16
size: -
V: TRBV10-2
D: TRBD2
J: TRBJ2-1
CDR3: CASRGSGSHHPNEQFF
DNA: TGCGCCAGCAGGGGTAGCGGGAGCCACCATCCTAATGAGCAGTTCTTC

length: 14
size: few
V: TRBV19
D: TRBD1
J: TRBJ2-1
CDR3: CASSIPQGASEQFF
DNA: TGTGCCAGTAGCATCCCCCAGGGGGCCTCTGAGCAGTTCTTC

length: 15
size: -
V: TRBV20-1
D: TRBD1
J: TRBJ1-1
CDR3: CSARKGGGRNTEAFF
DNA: TGCAGTGCTCGAAAAGGGGGCGGCAGGAACACTGAAGCTTTCTTT

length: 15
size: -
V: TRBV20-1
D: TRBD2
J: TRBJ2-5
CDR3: CSARELAGAAETQYF
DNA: TGCAGTGCCCGAGAACTAGCGGGAGCAGCGGAGACCCAGTACTTC

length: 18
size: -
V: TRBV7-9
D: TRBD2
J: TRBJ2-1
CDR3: CASSLEETSGSWGNEQFF
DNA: TGTGCCAGCAGCTTAGAGGAGACTAGCGGGAGTTGGGGCAATGAGCAGTTCTTC

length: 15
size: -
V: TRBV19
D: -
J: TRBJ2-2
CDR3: CASSIGGVDTGELFF
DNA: TGTGCCAGTAGTATTGGAGGGGTGGACACCGGGGAGCTGTTTTTT